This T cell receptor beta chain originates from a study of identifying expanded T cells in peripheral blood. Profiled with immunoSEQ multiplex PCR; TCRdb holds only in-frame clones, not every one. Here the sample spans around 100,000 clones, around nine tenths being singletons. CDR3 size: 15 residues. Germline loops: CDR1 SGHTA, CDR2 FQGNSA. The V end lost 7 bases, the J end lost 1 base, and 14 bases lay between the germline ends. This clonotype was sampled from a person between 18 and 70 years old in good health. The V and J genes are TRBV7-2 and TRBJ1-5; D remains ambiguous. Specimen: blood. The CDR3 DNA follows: TGTGCCAGCAACCGAGGGCGCCGGAGCAATCAGCCCCAGCATTTT. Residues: CASNRGRRSNQPQHF. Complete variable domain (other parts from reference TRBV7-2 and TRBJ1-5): GAGVSQSPSNKVTEKGKDVELRCDPISGHTALYWYRQSLGQGLEFLIYFQGNSAPDKSGLPSDRFSAERTGGSVSTLTIQRTQQEDSAVYLCASNRGRRSNQPQHFGDGTRLSIL.